What follows are 27 T cell receptor beta chains derived from one specimen sequenced in a study of CD8+CD57+ T cells in acquired aplastic anemia. The TCR beta profiling, which covered VDJ combination and CDR3 sequence, was carried out using genomic DNA as the template. MiXCR, applied by TCRdb to the reads, yields one record per CDR3 protein. Here the sample spans 90,000 to 120,000 distinct CDR3 sequences, roughly 50% being singletons. The sample comprised sorted CD4+, CD8+, or CD8+CD57+ T cells (not recorded which) from PBMCs. The origin of the receptors is a human donor in good health, serving as a control.

This chain connects TRBV25-1 to TRBJ2-7, with D perhaps assigned TRBD1 or TRBD2 (6 bases each). V shed 6 bases and J shed 2 bases, with 17 bases lying between them. The CDR3 totals 15 residues. CDR1 MGHDK and CDR2 SYGVNS come from the germline V gene. The CDR3 coding sequence is TGTGCCAGCAGCGTTGGGGGCGGGGAGACCTACGAGCAGTACTTC. Translating it yields CASSVGGGETYEQYF.

The chain links TRBV9 to TRBJ1-6, with 7 bases matching TRBD1. The CDR3 length is 14 residues. CDR1 and CDR2 from the germline V gene are SGDLS and YYNGEE. V shed 4 bases, J shed 10 bases, and the junction held 8 bases outside the gene matches. CDR3 region: CASSPEGDSSPLHF. CDR3 coding DNA: TGTGCCAGCAGCCCCGAGGGGGACAGCTCACCCCTCCACTTT.

The CDR3 is CASSVEEQSYEQYF. The CDR3 nucleotides are TGTGCCAGCAGCGTTGAAGAACAGTCCTACGAGCAGTACTTC. The V and J genes are TRBV9 and TRBJ2-7; D remains ambiguous. From germline, CDR1 is SGDLS and CDR2 YYNGEE. Trimming took 2 bases from V and 1 from J, leaving 10 bases between them. CDR3 size: 14 residues.

A remark on this clonotype: The junction does not match germline at one end; this may be a read error. The V gene is TRBV24-1, the J gene TRBJ2-1, with D possibly matching TRBD2 (6 bases). The CDR3 contains 13 residues. Germline-derived CDR1 and CDR2 are KGHDR and SFDVKD. The CDR3 loop is CATSGGTYIEQFF. The DNA for the CDR3 is TGTGCCACCAGTGGGGGGACTTACATTGAGCAGTTCTTC.

This clonotype was detected only once. One junction end disagrees with the germline gene, perhaps due to a read error. The chain is built from TRBV27 and TRBJ2-1; D might be TRBD2 (6 bases). The germline CDR1 and CDR2 sequences are MNHEY and SMNVEV (reference sequence). The CDR3 extends over 13 amino acids. The CDR3 sequence is CAGSFFGGNEQFF. CDR3 DNA sequence: TGTGCCGGCAGTTTTTTCGGGGGCAATGAGCAGTTCTTC.

CDR3 in amino acids: CASSPGTNYGYTF. The CDR3 bases are TGTGCCAGCAGCCCGGGGACGAACTATGGCTACACCTTC. The chain links TRBV14 to TRBJ1-2; a weak D match, TRBD1 (5 bases). This CDR3 has 13 residues. Trimming took 4 bases from V and 2 from J, leaving 8 bases between them. The germline gives CDR1 SGHDN, CDR2 FVKESK.

In its sample, this clonotype was seen many times. The genes are TRBV5-6 and TRBJ2-7, with TRBD1 identical over 8 bases. In germline, CDR1 is SGHDT, CDR2 YYEEEE. The CDR3 covers 15 residues. J lost 3 bases, V lost 4 bases, and 9 bases had no gene match. The CDR3, as DNA: TGTGCCAGCAGCCGAGGCCCGACAGGGGTCTACGAGCAGTACTTC. Its translation: CASSRGPTGVYEQYF.

This clonotype was counted many times. V usage is TRBV7-2 and J usage is TRBJ2-7; D gene ambiguous. V was clipped by 3 bases and J by 2 bases, with 14 bases between them. The CDR3 totals 15 residues. Germline V gene lookup returns CDR1 SGHTA and CDR2 FQGNSA. This CDR3 is CASSFMQDQTYEQYF. DNA for the CDR3: TGTGCCAGCAGCTTCATGCAGGACCAAACCTACGAGCAGTACTTC.

About this clonotype: A read error is likely, as this CDR3 ends without the conserved phenylalanine or tryptophan. No DNA is shown, since the ends of the CDR3 on it are uncertain; the CDR3 is the one TCRdb lists. The chain recombines TRBV3-1 with TRBJ2-7; the table's D call, TRBD1, has no DNA check behind it. The CDR3 length equals 10 residues, ends included. Germline V gene data show CDR1 as LGHDT and CDR2 as YNNKEL (reference sequence). The CDR3 protein is CASSVTGVDL.

Note on this clonotype: This clone may be a read error of a much larger clone one base away. The rearrangement links TRBV19 to TRBJ1-5; D possibly corresponds to TRBD1 (5 bases). The germline V gene has CDR1 LNHDA and CDR2 SQIVND (reference sequence). The CDR3 spans 18 residues. CDR3 nucleotide sequence: TGTGCCAGTAGTATAGATCTATCTTGGGACCCAGGCAATCAGCCCCGGCATTTT. This gives the protein CASSIDLSWDPGNQPRHF.

This clonotype appeared a single time. The chain couples TRBV6-1 to TRBJ1-6, with 10 bases identical to TRBD1. Germline CDR1 is MNHNS and CDR2 is SASEGT. Trimming at V came to 8 bases and at J to 10 bases, leaving 8 bases not matched to a gene. This CDR3 region has 14 residues. Here the CDR3 reads CASRGTGEKSPLHF. CDR3 bases: TGTGCCAGCCGGGGGACAGGGGAGAAATCACCCCTCCACTTT.

The rearrangement links TRBV10-1 to TRBJ2-7; D is perhaps TRBD1 (6 bases). This CDR3 has 14 residues. Trimming cost V 5 bases and J 6 bases, with 17 bases left between them. CDR1 and CDR2 from the germline V gene are WNHNN and SYGVQD (reference sequence). Here the CDR3 reads CASSPVQGRCEQYF. DNA for the CDR3: TGCGCCAGCAGTCCCGTTCAGGGGCGCTGCGAGCAGTACTTC.

This clonotype was picked up many times. This chain's CDR3 is CASSRDSANTGELFF. The DNA for the CDR3 is TGCGCCAGCAGTAGGGACAGCGCGAACACCGGGGAGCTGTTTTTT. The V gene is TRBV10-1, the J gene TRBJ2-2; 7 nucleotides agree with TRBD1. Germline values: CDR1 WNHNN, CDR2 SYGVQD (reference sequence). This CDR3 has 15 amino acids. V trimming: 5 bases; J trimming: 0 bases; junction bases outside the gene matches: 3.

V usage is TRBV29-1 and J usage is TRBJ1-1, with unresolved D. Germline CDR1 is SQVTM and CDR2 is ANQGSEA. The CDR3 spans 13 residues. V was shortened by 7 bases and J by 1 base, with 13 bases between the two germline ends. The CDR3 DNA reads TGCAGCGGTGAGTTGGGAACGAACACTGAAGCTTTCTTT. Translating gives CSGELGTNTEAFF.

In its sample, this clonotype was seen once. The chain carries TRBV19 and TRBJ2-3, with TRBD1 as a possible D gene (8 bases). The CDR3 contains 15 residues. Trimming left V 5 bases short and J 6 bases short, with 18 bases between. Looked up from germline, CDR1 is LNHDA and CDR2 is SQIVND (reference sequence). Here the CDR3 DNA reads TGTGCCAGTAGTTCGGTCGGACAGGGAGGGGATACGCAGTATTTT. It specifies CASSSVGQGGDTQYF.

This clonotype was recorded at least ten times. The chain has TRBV11-3 and TRBJ2-5; D may be TRBD1 or TRBD2 (5 bases each). Trimming stripped 5 bases from V and 1 base from J, with 11 bases between. Germline lookup yields CDR1 SGHNT and CDR2 YENEEA. This CDR3 has 14 amino acids. The CDR3: CASSGRDGQETQYF. The DNA of the CDR3 is TGTGCCAGCAGCGGCCGGGACGGCCAAGAGACCCAGTACTTC.

This rearrangement joins TRBV25-1 to TRBJ2-7; 9 bases align to TRBD2. J was trimmed by 0 bases and V by 3 bases; bases with no gene match: 6. The CDR3 is 16 residues long. Germline assignment: CDR1 MGHDK and CDR2 SYGVNS. CDR3 region: CASSDPSGRSSYEQYF. In DNA form, the CDR3 reads TGTGCCAGCAGTGATCCAAGCGGGAGGAGCTCCTACGAGCAGTACTTC.

V gene TRBV24-1 combines with J gene TRBJ2-5; D gene uncertain. CDR1 and CDR2 (germline): KGHDR, SFDVKD. The germline V and J ends were trimmed by 1 base and 4 bases, with 3 bases remaining between them. The CDR3 runs 12 residues. The CDR3 DNA follows: TGTGCCACCAGTGATTTTGGAGAGACCCAGTACTTC. It is translated as CATSDFGETQYF.

The chain is built from TRBV20-1 and TRBJ2-5; possible D gene TRBD2, 5 bases. Trimming took off 3 bases at V and 5 bases at J, with 16 bases between the two ends. This CDR3 has 14 residues. Germline V gene data show CDR1 as DFQATT and CDR2 as SNEGSKA (reference sequence). CDR3 protein: CSASLANFAETQYF. The CDR3 DNA is TGCAGTGCTAGCCTAGCTAACTTCGCGGAGACCCAGTACTTC.

To note about this clonotype: A much larger clone differs by one base, so this may be a read error. The gene calls are TRBV9 and TRBJ1-4; D uncertain. Germline V CDR1 and CDR2: SGDLS, YYNGEE. The CDR3 loop spans 15 amino acids. The CDR3 bases are TGTGCCGGCAGCCGCATTTTGGGGAGGTGGGAAAAACTGTTTTTT. Its protein is CAGSRILGRWEKLFF.

The V gene is TRBV4-1, the J gene TRBJ1-1, with a weak D call TRBD1 (5 bases). The length of the CDR3 is 15 residues. The germline V and J ends were trimmed by 0 bases and 1 base, with 9 bases remaining between them. CDR1 is MGHRA, CDR2 YSYEKL, per germline. The CDR3 here is CASSQEGGRNTEAFF. The CDR3 DNA reads TGCGCCAGCAGCCAAGAGGGGGGTAGGAACACTGAAGCTTTCTTT.

The table lists this clonotype with a few counts. The chain is built from TRBV5-6 and TRBJ1-1; 7 bases agree with TRBD1. Germline V gives CDR1 SGHDT, CDR2 YYEEEE. This CDR3 has 14 residues. J gave up 6 bases and V 2 bases, and 7 bases lay outside the gene matches. CDR3 amino acids: CASSFTGVLAEAFF. The CDR3 nucleotides read TGTGCCAGCAGCTTTACAGGGGTCCTCGCTGAAGCTTTCTTT.

This rearrangement joins TRBV7-3 to TRBJ1-1; TRBD1 might be the D (5 bases). Germline CDR1 SGHTA, CDR2 FQGTGA. V lost 5 bases to trimming and J lost 5 bases, with 12 bases between them. The CDR3 is made up of 13 amino acids. DNA for the CDR3: TGTGCCAGCAGCGACGGGGGGGAGACTGAAGCTTTCTTT. The encoded protein is CASSDGGETEAFF.

This chain joins TRBV25-1 and TRBJ2-7, with TRBD1 matching over 8 bases. V was clipped by 4 bases and J by 3 bases; unmatched bases: 11. The germline V gene has CDR1 MGHDK and CDR2 SYGVNS. This CDR3 has 16 residues. Here the CDR3 reads CASSARDPGQDYEQYF. The CDR3 coding sequence is TGTGCCAGCAGTGCTAGAGACCCGGGACAGGACTACGAGCAGTACTTC.

With regard to this clonotype: A read error is possible here, since a much larger clone lies one base away. The chain combines TRBV20-1 with TRBJ2-7, with TRBD1 matching 9 bases. In germline, CDR1 is DFQATT, CDR2 SNEGSKA (reference sequence). This CDR3 has 14 residues. The CDR3 nucleotides are TGTTCCTGGAGCCCCGGGACAGGGTTATACGAGCAGTACTTC. It is translated as CSWSPGTGLYEQYF.

This clonotype has a count of ten or more. J is TRBJ1-5 and V is TRBV5-5; D might be TRBD1 (5 bases). Germline-derived CDR1 and CDR2 are SGHKS and YYEKEE (reference sequence). Trimming pared 2 bases from V and 0 bases from J, leaving 9 bases between. There are 15 residues in the CDR3. CDR3 in DNA: TGTGCCAGCAGCTTTGGGACCTCTAGCAATCAGCCCCAGCATTTT. This codes for CASSFGTSSNQPQHF.

This clonotype was seen at least ten times. The chain has TRBV9 and TRBJ1-2; 7 bases fit TRBD1. Looked up from germline, CDR1 is SGDLS and CDR2 is YYNGEE. J gave up 6 bases and V 4 bases, and 6 bases lay outside the gene matches. This CDR3 spans 13 amino acids. The DNA for the CDR3 is TGTGCCAGCAGCCCTCGTACAGGGGATGGCTACACCTTC. Translation: CASSPRTGDGYTF.